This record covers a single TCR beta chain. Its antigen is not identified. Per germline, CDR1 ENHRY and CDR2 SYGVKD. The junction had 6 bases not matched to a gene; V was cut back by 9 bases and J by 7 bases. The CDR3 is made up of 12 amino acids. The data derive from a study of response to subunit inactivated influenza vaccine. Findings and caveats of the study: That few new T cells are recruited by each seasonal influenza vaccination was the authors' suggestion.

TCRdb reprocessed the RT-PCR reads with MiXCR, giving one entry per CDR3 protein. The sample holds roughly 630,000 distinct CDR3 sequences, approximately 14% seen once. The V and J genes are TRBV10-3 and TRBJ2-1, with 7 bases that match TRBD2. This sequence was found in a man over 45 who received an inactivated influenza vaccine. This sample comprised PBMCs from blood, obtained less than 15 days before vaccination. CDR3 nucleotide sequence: TGTGCCATTTCGCGGGAGAGGAATGAGCAGTTCTTC. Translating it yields CAISRERNEQFF.